This T cell receptor (beta chain) was profiled in a study of post-analysis software for immune sequencing data. Study at large: Recorded disease courses covered relapsing-remitting, secondary progressive and progressive-relapsing multiple sclerosis. Some patients had no subtype annotation.

Regarding the study as a whole: Strong co-clustering by F measure was evident for samples that had been prepared in the same batch. Among four or five TRBV segments more frequent in patients than controls were TRBV5-6, TRBV5-1 and TRBV20-1. A significant reduction in normalized Chao1 diversity was observed in multiple sclerosis patients versus controls.

Germline values: CDR1 MGHRA, CDR2 YSYEKL. The ends lost 8 bases at V and 0 bases at J; junction bases unmatched: 13. The CDR3 loop spans 17 amino acids. With regard to this clonotype: Its antigen remains unknown.

Tagging with unique molecular identifiers was a feature of the TCR beta cDNA libraries. A population of roughly 0.85 to 11 million T cells gave rise to a few hundred thousand cDNA molecules. TCRdb fed the PCR reads into MiXCR, producing one record per CDR3 protein. Of more than 450,000 distinct CDR3 sequences listed, roughly 47% are singletons. The chain combines TRBV4-1 with TRBJ2-1; 7 bases match TRBD2. The source of this sequence is a girl aged 10 to 17 with multiple sclerosis. Sample: blood. CDR3 in amino acids: CASSPGTGRFSYNEQFF. The CDR3 DNA is TGCGCCAGCTCACCGGGAACCGGGAGGTTCTCCTACAATGAGCAGTTCTTC.